These 28 T cell receptor beta chains were sequenced from one sample in a study of beta chain features in type 1 diabetes. Findings and limits, study-wide: Moderate yet significant TCRB CDR3 shortening was seen in Type 1 diabetes patients in all four CD4+ subsets.

The entirety of the isolated RNA underwent reverse transcription, so expressed TCRB transcripts were sequenced. Data came from immunoSEQ multiplex PCR; TCRdb stores just in-frame clones and leaves some out. The profile shows 500,000 to 650,000 clones, 12% of them singletons. What these receptors recognize is not known. Sequenced input: naive CD4+ T cells from blood. The receptors were sampled from a man younger than 45 with type 1 diabetes.

This clone turned up a few times. V gene TRBV7-3 combines with J gene TRBJ2-5; D may correspond to TRBD1 or TRBD2 (6 bases each). There are 16 residues in the CDR3. In germline, CDR1 is SGHTA, CDR2 FQGTGA. The ends were cut back, 3 bases at V and 0 bases at J, with 14 bases in the middle. CDR3 amino acids: CASSLTGGPYQETQYF. The DNA of the CDR3 is TGTGCCAGCAGCTTGACCGGGGGCCCCTACCAAGAGACCCAGTACTTC.

This clone has only a few counts. V and J are TRBV18 and TRBJ2-7; D might be TRBD2 (6 bases). Germline values: CDR1 KGHSH, CDR2 LQKENI. The V and J ends lost 0 bases and 6 bases respectively, with 12 bases between them. CDR3 length: 14 residues. This chain's CDR3 is CASSPPGRGGEQYF. In nucleotides, the CDR3 is TGTGCCAGCTCACCACCAGGTAGGGGAGGCGAGCAGTACTTC.

The rearrangement joins TRBV7-2 to TRBJ2-3, with 7 positions matching TRBD2. The J segment lost 6 bases and the V segment lost 4 bases, leaving 4 bases of the junction unmatched. The CDR3 runs 13 residues. Germline V gene sequence: CDR1 SGHTA, CDR2 FQGNSA. CDR3 sequence (DNA): TGTGCCAGCAGCTCGGGACTACGGGATACGCAGTATTTT. Residues: CASSSGLRDTQYF.

In this sample, this clone turned up a few times. The chain combines TRBV29-1 with TRBJ1-5; D possibly corresponds to TRBD1 (5 bases). Between the trimmed V and J ends, which lost 6 bases and 2 bases, there was a span of 11 bases. The germline V gene encodes CDR1 SQVTM and CDR2 ANQGSEA. The length of the CDR3 is 13 residues. The CDR3 spells CSVRDSGNQPQHF. CDR3 bases: TGCAGCGTCCGCGACAGCGGCAATCAGCCCCAGCATTTT.

The chain's CDR3 is CASSLSPDYNSPLHF. The CDR3 coding sequence is TGTGCCAGCAGCTTAAGCCCCGACTATAATTCACCCCTCCACTTT. The J gene is TRBJ1-6, the V gene TRBV5-4, with unresolved D. Germline V gene lookup returns CDR1 SGHNT and CDR2 YYREEE (reference sequence). The CDR3 has 15 amino acids. With 2 bases removed from V and 3 bases from J, the gap between germline ends came to 9 bases.

In this sample, this clone turned up a few times. The chain recombines TRBV5-1 with TRBJ2-3, with 7 bases that match TRBD2. This CDR3 region has 14 residues. Germline loops: CDR1 SGHRS, CDR2 YFSETQ. The J segment lost 1 base and the V segment lost 7 bases, leaving 6 bases of the junction unmatched. CDR3 protein: CASQRGERTDTQYF. The CDR3 coding sequence is TGCGCCAGCCAGCGGGGCGAACGCACAGATACGCAGTATTTT.

J is TRBJ2-1 and V is TRBV7-2, with D hard to call. The CDR3 is 14 residues long. Trimming pared 5 bases from V and 6 bases from J, leaving 14 bases between. Germline lookup yields CDR1 SGHTA and CDR2 FQGNSA. The CDR3 sequence: CASSQALASNEQFF. The CDR3, as DNA: TGTGCCAGCAGCCAAGCCCTGGCTAGCAATGAGCAGTTCTTC. Together with reference TRBV7-2 and TRBJ2-1, the CDR3 gives the full variable domain: GAGVSQSPSNKVTEKGKDVELRCDPISGHTALYWYRQSLGQGLEFLIYFQGNSAPDKSGLPSDRFSAERTGGSVSTLTIQRTQQEDSAVYLCASSQALASNEQFFGPGTRLTVL.

This clone was seen only a few times. J is TRBJ2-7 and V is TRBV19, with D perhaps being TRBD1 or TRBD2 (5 bases each). The CDR3 totals 11 residues. Per the germline V gene, CDR1 is LNHDA and CDR2 is SQIVND (reference sequence). The V gene lost 9 bases and the J gene lost 6 bases, with 12 bases spanning the gap. Here the CDR3 DNA reads TGTGCCAGACCGGGGACCCTCGAGCAGTACTTC. Amino acids: CARPGTLEQYF.

The CDR3 nucleotides are TGTGCCAGCAGTTACTCACTCAGGGGGCGCGACACTGAAGCTTTCTTT. Residues: CASSYSLRGRDTEAFF. The rearrangement joins TRBV6-5 to TRBJ1-1, with 8 positions matching TRBD1. The CDR3 sequence is 16 residues long. Germline V gene sequence: CDR1 MNHEY, CDR2 SVGAGI. Losses at the gene ends were 0 bases for V and 3 bases for J; bases not matched to a gene: 6.

This clone was seen more than once but under ten times. The J gene is TRBJ2-3, the V gene TRBV6-5, with 8 positions matching TRBD2. Trimming removed 7 bases from V and 5 bases from J; junction bases left unmatched: 8. The CDR3 extends over 14 amino acids. Germline V lookup: CDR1 MNHEY, CDR2 SVGAGI. The CDR3, as DNA: TGTGCCAGCAAGGCTAGCGGGTTCAGAGATACGCAGTATTTT. Amino acid sequence: CASKASGFRDTQYF.

The CDR3 coding sequence is TGTGCCAGCACCCCGTCCGCAGGGGGCTACACCTTC. This encodes CASTPSAGGYTF. V gene TRBV7-2 combines with J gene TRBJ1-2; maybe TRBD1 (5 bases). The CDR3 contains 12 residues. Trimming left V 7 bases short and J 8 bases short, with 14 bases between. Germline V gives CDR1 SGHTA, CDR2 FQGNSA.

The genes are TRBV4-1 and TRBJ2-1, with D uncertain. The CDR3 extends over 17 amino acids. Per germline, CDR1 MGHRA and CDR2 YSYEKL. With 3 bases removed from V and 9 bases from J, the gap between germline ends came to 24 bases. The DNA of the CDR3 is TGCGCCAGCAGCCACCACCCTGGCCGTGACCCTCGTCGTGAGCAGTTCTTC. Translated, it gives CASSHHPGRDPRREQFF.

Only a few counts were recorded for this clone. The chain carries TRBV5-1 and TRBJ1-5; D uncertain. Germline loops: CDR1 SGHRS, CDR2 YFSETQ. The ends were cut back, 4 bases at V and 0 bases at J, with 11 bases in the middle. This CDR3 has 15 residues. This CDR3 reads CASSQTGSSNQPQHF. The CDR3 DNA reads as TGCGCCAGCAGCCAAACGGGGAGTAGCAATCAGCCCCAGCATTTT.

This clone occurred a few times. V is TRBV7-9 and J is TRBJ2-5, with 7 bases identical to TRBD1. This CDR3 contains 14 residues. Germline loops: CDR1 SEHNR, CDR2 FQNEAQ (reference sequence). V lost 5 bases and J lost 0; bases outside the gene matches: 3. CDR3 nucleotides: TGTGCCAGCAGCCAAGGGACAGACCAAGAGACCCAGTACTTC. It yields the protein CASSQGTDQETQYF.

This clone was seen a handful of times. The rearrangement links TRBV16 to TRBJ1-1; no clear D. The germline CDR1 and CDR2 sequences are KGHSY and FQNENV. CDR3 length equals 13 residues. V was pared by 4 bases and J by 4 bases, with 10 bases between. The CDR3 is CASSPGEPTEAFF. Written as DNA, the CDR3 is TGTGCCAGCAGCCCCGGGGAACCCACTGAAGCTTTCTTT.

The chain couples TRBV14 to TRBJ1-4, with TRBD1 identical over 8 bases. The CDR3 sequence is 15 residues long. Germline assignment: CDR1 SGHDN and CDR2 FVKESK. V gave up 0 bases and J gave up 8 bases; unmatched junction bases: 5. The CDR3 DNA is TGTGCCAGCAGCCAAGACCCCCCAGGGGGCGAAAAACTGTTTTTT. Amino acid sequence: CASSQDPPGGEKLFF.

This clone has more than one count but fewer than ten. Its ends do not fully match the called genes, so a read error is possible. The J gene is TRBJ2-4, the V gene TRBV9, with D tentatively TRBD1 (5 bases). This CDR3 comprises 16 residues. The germline V gene encodes CDR1 SGDLS and CDR2 YYNGEE. The CDR3 DNA is TGTGCCAGCAGCGTAAAAGGGGAATGGTCCAAAAACAATCAGTACTTC. Translating it yields CASSVKGEWSKNNQYF.

V is TRBV9 and J is TRBJ1-5; D call uncertain. V shed 9 bases and J shed 4 bases, with 14 bases lying between them. The CDR3 contains 13 residues. The V gene's germline CDR1 is SGDLS and CDR2 YYNGEE. The CDR3 protein is CATAEHRNQPQHF. The DNA of the CDR3 is TGTGCCACCGCGGAACACCGAAATCAGCCCCAGCATTTT.

The chain combines TRBV6-6 with TRBJ2-7, with D possibly matching TRBD1 (6 bases). The CDR3 length is 15 residues. V lost 2 bases and J lost 7, with 18 bases in between. Germline V lookup: CDR1 MNHNY, CDR2 SVGAGI (reference sequence). The CDR3 DNA is TGTGCCAGCAGTTACGGGTCAGGGGTACCTACGGAGCAGTACTTC. Its translation: CASSYGSGVPTEQYF.

J is TRBJ2-7 and V is TRBV7-2, with D perhaps given as TRBD1 or TRBD2 (5 bases each). CDR1 is SGHTA, CDR2 FQGNSA, per germline. The CDR3 runs 14 residues. Trimming pared 5 bases from V and 5 bases from J, leaving 16 bases between. CDR3 amino acids: CASSLQGDVHEQYF. CDR3 nucleotide sequence: TGTGCCAGCAGCCTGCAAGGGGACGTCCACGAGCAGTACTTC.

The V call is TRBV5-1, the J call TRBJ2-1, with 8 bases lining up with TRBD2. The CDR3 spans 14 residues. J gave up 5 bases and V 4 bases, and 5 bases lay outside the gene matches. Germline-derived CDR1 and CDR2 are SGHRS and YFSETQ. The CDR3 sequence: CASSIPGGDNEQFF. The CDR3 coding sequence is TGCGCCAGCAGCATCCCCGGGGGGGACAATGAGCAGTTCTTC. The full variable domain, rest sourced from reference TRBV5-1 and TRBJ2-1, is KAGVTQTPRYLIKTRGQQVTLSCSPISGHRSVSWYQQTPGQGLQFLFEYFSETQRNKGNFPGRFSGRQFSNSRSEMNVSTLELGDSALYLCASSIPGGDNEQFFGPGTRLTVL.

The CDR3, as DNA: TGTGCCAGCAGTGAACGAGCGGGGGCACAGCCCCAGCATTTT. Translated, it gives CASSERAGAQPQHF. The V gene is TRBV2, the J gene TRBJ1-5; TRBD1 is a possible D gene (6 bases). Trimming pared 2 bases from V and 7 bases from J, leaving 12 bases between. Germline CDR1 is SNHLY and CDR2 is FYNNEI. CDR3 length: 14 residues.

This clone was seen more than once but under ten times. CDR3 nucleotides: TGTGCCAGCTCCCTGGGACAGACCTACGAGCAGTACTTC. Its translation: CASSLGQTYEQYF. J is TRBJ2-7 and V is TRBV18, with 7 nucleotides matching TRBD1. Trimming at V came to 6 bases and at J to 2 bases, leaving 4 bases not matched to a gene. Germline CDR1 is KGHSH and CDR2 is LQKENI. The CDR3 length is 13 residues.

This clone has more than one count but fewer than ten. CDR3 protein: CAISGPPGHEGADTQYF. For the CDR3, the DNA is TGTGCCATCAGTGGTCCCCCGGGCCACGAAGGGGCAGATACGCAGTATTTT. This sequence joins TRBV10-3 and TRBJ2-3; D might be TRBD1 (5 bases). This CDR3 is 17 amino acids long. Deletions cut 4 bases from V and 4 bases from J, with 21 bases between. Germline V gives CDR1 ENHRY, CDR2 SYGVKD.

This sequence joins TRBV14 and TRBJ1-1; TRBD1 agrees at 8 bases. The V and J ends lost 2 bases and 6 bases, in that order; junction bases with no gene match: 8. CDR3 length: 15 amino acids. The germline V gene has CDR1 SGHDN and CDR2 FVKESK. As DNA, the CDR3 is TGTGCCAGCAGCCAACCCGGACAGGGTTCCGCTGAAGCTTTCTTT. Protein sequence: CASSQPGQGSAEAFF.

This clone was recorded a few times. V gene TRBV20-1 combines with J gene TRBJ2-5; D is ambiguous. Germline V lookup: CDR1 DFQATT, CDR2 SNEGSKA (reference sequence). The CDR3 has 11 residues. V was trimmed by 7 bases and J by 4 bases, leaving 10 bases between them. The chain's CDR3 is CSGGWGETQYF. The DNA of the CDR3 is TGCAGTGGGGGTTGGGGAGAGACCCAGTACTTC.

This clone has only a few counts. CDR3 region: CASSIDHGIIGEKLFF. CDR3 coding DNA: TGTGCCAGTAGTATAGATCATGGAATAATTGGTGAAAAACTGTTTTTT. V is TRBV19 and J is TRBJ1-4, with D uncertain. CDR1 and CDR2 (germline): LNHDA, SQIVND (reference sequence). The CDR3 is 16 amino acids. V shed 0 bases and J shed 7 bases, with 15 bases lying between them.

This clone was counted between two and nine times. Other DNA sequences in the sample encode the same CDR3. The chain uses TRBV27 and TRBJ2-6; D perhaps matches TRBD2 (6 bases). There are 15 residues in the CDR3. Trimming removed 3 bases from V and 2 bases from J, with 8 bases in between. Germline V gene sequence: CDR1 MNHEY, CDR2 SMNVEV (reference sequence). The CDR3 reads CASSFGGTGANVLTF. As DNA, the CDR3 is TGTGCCAGCAGTTTCGGAGGGACTGGGGCCAACGTCCTGACTTTC.